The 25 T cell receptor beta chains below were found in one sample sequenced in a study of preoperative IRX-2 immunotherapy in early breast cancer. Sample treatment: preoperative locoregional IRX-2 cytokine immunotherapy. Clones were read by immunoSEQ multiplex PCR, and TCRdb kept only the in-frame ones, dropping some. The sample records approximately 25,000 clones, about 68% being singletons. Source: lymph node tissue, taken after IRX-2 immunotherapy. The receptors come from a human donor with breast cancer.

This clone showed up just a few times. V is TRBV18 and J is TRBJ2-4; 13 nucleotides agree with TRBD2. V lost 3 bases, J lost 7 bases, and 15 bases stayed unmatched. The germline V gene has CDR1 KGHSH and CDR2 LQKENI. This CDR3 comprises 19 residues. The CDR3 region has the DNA TGTGCCAGCTCACCCGCAGGGGGGACTAGCGGGACGGCGAGGAACATTCAGTACTTC. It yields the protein CASSPAGGTSGTARNIQYF.

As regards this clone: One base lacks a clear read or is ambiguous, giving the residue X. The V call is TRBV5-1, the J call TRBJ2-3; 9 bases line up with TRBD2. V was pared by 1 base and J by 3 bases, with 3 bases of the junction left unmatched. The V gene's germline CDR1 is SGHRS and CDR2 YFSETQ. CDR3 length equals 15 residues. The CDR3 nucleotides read TGCGCCAGCAGCTTGTTAGCGGGAGMGACAGATACGCAGTATTTT. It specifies CASSLLAGXTDTQYF.

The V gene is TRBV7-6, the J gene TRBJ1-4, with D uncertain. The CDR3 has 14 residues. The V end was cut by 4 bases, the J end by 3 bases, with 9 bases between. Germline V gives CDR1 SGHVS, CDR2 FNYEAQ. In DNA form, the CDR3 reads TGTGCCAGCAGCTCGACGGCCTCTAATGAAAAACTGTTTTTT. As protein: CASSSTASNEKLFF.

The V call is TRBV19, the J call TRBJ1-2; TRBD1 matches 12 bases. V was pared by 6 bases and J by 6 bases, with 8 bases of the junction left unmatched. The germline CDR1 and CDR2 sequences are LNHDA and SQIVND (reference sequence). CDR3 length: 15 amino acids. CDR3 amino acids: CASRPGTGGYDGYTF. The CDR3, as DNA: TGTGCCAGTAGGCCCGGGACAGGGGGCTACGATGGCTACACCTTC.

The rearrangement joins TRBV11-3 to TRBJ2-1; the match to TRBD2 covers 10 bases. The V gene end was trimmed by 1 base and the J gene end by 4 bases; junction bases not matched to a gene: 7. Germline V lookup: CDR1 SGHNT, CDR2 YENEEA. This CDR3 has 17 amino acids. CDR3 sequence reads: CASSLGPLAGAYNEQFF. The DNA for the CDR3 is TGTGCCAGCAGCTTAGGCCCTCTAGCGGGAGCTTACAATGAGCAGTTCTTC.

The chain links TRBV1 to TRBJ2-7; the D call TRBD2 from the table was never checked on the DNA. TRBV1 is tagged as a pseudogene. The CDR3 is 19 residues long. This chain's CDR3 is CASSQEWLARGSLPYEQYF. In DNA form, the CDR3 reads TGCGCCAGCAGCCAAGAGTGGCTAGCGCGAGGTTCTCTCCCCTACGAGCAGTACTTC.

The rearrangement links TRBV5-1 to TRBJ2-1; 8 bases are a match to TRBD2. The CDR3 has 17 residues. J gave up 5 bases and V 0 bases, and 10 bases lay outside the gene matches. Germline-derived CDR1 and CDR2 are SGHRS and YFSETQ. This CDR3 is CASSLAKPGGPDNEQFF. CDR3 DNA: TGCGCCAGCAGCTTGGCCAAACCGGGAGGGCCCGACAATGAGCAGTTCTTC.

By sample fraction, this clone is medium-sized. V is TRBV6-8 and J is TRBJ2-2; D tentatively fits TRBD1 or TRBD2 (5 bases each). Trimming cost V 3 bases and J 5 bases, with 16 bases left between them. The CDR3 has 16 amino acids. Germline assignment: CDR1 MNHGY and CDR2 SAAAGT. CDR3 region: CASSYSGTVRTGELFF. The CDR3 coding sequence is TGTGCCAGCAGTTATTCCGGGACCGTCAGAACCGGGGAGCTGTTTTTT.

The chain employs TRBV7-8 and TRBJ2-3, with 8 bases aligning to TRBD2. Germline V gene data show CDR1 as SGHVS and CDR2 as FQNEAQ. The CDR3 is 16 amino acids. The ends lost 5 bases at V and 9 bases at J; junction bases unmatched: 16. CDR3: CASSPRSGSGVLTQYF. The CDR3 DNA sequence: TGTGCCAGCAGCCCCAGGAGCGGGAGTGGGGTCTTGACGCAGTATTTT.

This CDR3 is CASSRLAGGSETQYF. The CDR3 DNA is TGTGCCAGCAGCCGACTAGCGGGAGGTTCGGAGACCCAGTACTTC. The genes are TRBV6-8 and TRBJ2-5, with 13 bases fitting TRBD2. V trimming: 6 bases; J trimming: 5 bases; junction bases outside the gene matches: 6. CDR3 length: 15 amino acids. Per the germline V gene, CDR1 is MNHGY and CDR2 is SAAAGT.

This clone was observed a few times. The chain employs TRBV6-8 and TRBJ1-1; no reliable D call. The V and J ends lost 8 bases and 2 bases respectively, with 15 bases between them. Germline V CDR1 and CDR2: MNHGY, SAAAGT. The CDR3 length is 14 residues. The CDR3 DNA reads TGTGCCAGCGGCGGGATTTCCGGTAACACTGAAGCTTTCTTT. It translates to CASGGISGNTEAFF.

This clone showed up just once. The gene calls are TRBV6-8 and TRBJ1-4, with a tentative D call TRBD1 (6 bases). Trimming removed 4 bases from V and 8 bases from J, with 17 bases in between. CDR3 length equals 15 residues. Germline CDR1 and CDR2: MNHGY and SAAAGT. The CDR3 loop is CASSSPRGAQEKLFF. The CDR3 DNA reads TGTGCCAGCAGTTCCCCCCGGGGGGCGCAGGAAAAACTGTTTTTT.

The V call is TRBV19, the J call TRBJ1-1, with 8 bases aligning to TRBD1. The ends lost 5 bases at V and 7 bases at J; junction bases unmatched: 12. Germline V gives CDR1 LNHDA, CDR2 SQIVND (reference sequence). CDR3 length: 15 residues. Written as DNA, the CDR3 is TGTGCCAGTAGTCGTCCCGGGACAGGAACCATTGAAGCTTTCTTT. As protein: CASSRPGTGTIEAFF.

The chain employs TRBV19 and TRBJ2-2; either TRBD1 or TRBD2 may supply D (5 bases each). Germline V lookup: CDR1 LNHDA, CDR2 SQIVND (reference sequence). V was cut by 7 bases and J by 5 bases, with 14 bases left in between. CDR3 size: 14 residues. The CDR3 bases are TGTGCCAGTACCGTAGAGGGGTTAACCGGGGAGCTGTTTTTT. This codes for CASTVEGLTGELFF.

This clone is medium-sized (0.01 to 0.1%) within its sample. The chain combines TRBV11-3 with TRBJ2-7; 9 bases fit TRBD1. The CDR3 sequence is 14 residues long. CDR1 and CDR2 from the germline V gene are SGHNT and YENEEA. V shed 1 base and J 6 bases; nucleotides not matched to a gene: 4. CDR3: CASSLGDRVSEQYF. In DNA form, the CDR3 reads TGTGCCAGCAGCTTAGGGGACAGGGTATCCGAGCAGTACTTC.

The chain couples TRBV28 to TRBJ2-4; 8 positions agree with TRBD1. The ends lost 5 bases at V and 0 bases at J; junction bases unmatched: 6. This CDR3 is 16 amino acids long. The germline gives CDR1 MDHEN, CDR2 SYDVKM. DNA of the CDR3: TGTGCCAGCAGTGAACCGGGACAGGCAGCCAAAAACATTCAGTACTTC. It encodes CASSEPGQAAKNIQYF.

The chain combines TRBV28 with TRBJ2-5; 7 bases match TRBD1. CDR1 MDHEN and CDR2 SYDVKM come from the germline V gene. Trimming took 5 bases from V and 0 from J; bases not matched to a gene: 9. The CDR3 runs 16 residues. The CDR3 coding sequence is TGTGCCAGCAGTCGCACAGGGGCCCAGTACCAAGAGACCCAGTACTTC. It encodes CASSRTGAQYQETQYF.

CDR3 residues: CASSPLGGYGANVLTF. The CDR3 bases are TGTGCCAGTAGTCCGTTAGGGGGCTATGGGGCCAACGTCCTGACTTTC. The rearrangement links TRBV19 to TRBJ2-6; TRBD1 aligns across 7 bases. The CDR3 extends over 16 amino acids. In germline, CDR1 is LNHDA, CDR2 SQIVND (reference sequence). After removal of 5 bases from V and 3 bases from J, the junction contained 7 bases not matched to a gene.

CDR3 bases: TGTGCCACCAGCAGAGTAGGCACTAAAGGATCCTACGAGCAGTACTTC. Protein: CATSRVGTKGSYEQYF. The chain combines TRBV15 with TRBJ2-7; D is unclear. The germline V gene has CDR1 LNHNV and CDR2 YYDKDF (reference sequence). Trimming pared 1 base from V and 1 base from J, leaving 14 bases between. The CDR3 has 16 amino acids. Complete variable domain (other parts from reference TRBV15 and TRBJ2-7): DAMVIQNPRYQVTQFGKPVTLSCSQTLNHNVMYWYQQKSSQAPKLLFHYYDKDFNNEADTPDNFQSRRPNTSFCFLDIRSPGLGDTAMYLCATSRVGTKGSYEQYFGPGTRLTVT.

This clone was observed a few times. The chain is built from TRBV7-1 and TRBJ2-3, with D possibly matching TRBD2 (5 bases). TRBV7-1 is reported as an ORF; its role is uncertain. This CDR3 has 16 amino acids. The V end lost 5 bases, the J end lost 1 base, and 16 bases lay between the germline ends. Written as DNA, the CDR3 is TGTGCCAGCAGCCCCGCGGGCCCTAGGGGCACAGATACGCAGTATTTT. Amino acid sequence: CASSPAGPRGTDTQYF.

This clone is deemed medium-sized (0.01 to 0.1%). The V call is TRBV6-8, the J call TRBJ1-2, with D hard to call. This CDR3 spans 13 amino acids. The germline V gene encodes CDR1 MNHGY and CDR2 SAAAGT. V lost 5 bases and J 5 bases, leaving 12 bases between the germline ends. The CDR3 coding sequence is TGTGCCAGCAGTGCCGGAACCTCTTATGGCTACACCTTC. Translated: CASSAGTSYGYTF.

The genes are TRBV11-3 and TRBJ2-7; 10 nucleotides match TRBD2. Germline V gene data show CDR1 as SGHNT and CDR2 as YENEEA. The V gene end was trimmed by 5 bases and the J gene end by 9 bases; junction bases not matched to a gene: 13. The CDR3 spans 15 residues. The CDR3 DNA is TGTGCCAGCAGCACCCACCCGGGACTAGCGTTAGGGCAGTACTTC. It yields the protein CASSTHPGLALGQYF.

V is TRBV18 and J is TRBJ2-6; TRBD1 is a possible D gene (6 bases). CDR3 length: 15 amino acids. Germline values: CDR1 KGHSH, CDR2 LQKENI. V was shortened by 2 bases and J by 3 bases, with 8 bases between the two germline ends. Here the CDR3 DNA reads TGTGCCAGCTCACCAAAACAGGGTGGGGCCAACGTCCTGACTTTC. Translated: CASSPKQGGANVLTF.

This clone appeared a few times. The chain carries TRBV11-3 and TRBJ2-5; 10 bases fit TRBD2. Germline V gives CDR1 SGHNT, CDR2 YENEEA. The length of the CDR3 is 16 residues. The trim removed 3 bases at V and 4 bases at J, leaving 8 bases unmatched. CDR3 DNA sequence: TGTGCCAGCAGCTTGATTCGGAGCGGGAGGGGAGAGACCCAGTACTTC. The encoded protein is CASSLIRSGRGETQYF.

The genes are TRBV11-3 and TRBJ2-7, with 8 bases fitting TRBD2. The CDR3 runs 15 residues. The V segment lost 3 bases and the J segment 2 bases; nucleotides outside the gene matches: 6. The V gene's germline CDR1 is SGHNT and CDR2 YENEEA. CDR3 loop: CASSLVSGSTYEQYF. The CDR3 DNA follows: TGTGCCAGCAGCTTGGTCAGCGGGAGTACCTACGAGCAGTACTTC.